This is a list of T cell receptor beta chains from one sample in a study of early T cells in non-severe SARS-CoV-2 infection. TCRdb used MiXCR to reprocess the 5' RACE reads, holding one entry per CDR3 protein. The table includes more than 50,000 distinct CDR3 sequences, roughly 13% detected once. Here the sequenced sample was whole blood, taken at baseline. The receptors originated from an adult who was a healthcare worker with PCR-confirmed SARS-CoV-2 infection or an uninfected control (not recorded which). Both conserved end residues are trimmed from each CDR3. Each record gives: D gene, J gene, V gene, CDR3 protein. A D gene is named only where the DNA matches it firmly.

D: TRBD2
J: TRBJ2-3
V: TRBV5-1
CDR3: ASSPRLAASTDTQY

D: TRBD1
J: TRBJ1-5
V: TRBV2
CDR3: ASRGTGSQPQH

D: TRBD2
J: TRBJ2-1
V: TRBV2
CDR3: ASSSPQREIGGSSYNEQF

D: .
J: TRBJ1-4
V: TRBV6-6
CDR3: ASSYYIKGVGGEKLF

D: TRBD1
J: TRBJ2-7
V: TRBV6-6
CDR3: ASSYSVQGENEQY

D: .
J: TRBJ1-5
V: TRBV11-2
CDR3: ASSWTGPGAHFSNQPQH

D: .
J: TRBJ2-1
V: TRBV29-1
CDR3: SAPLRGEQF

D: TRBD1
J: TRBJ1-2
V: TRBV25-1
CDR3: ASSARGQGRYGYT

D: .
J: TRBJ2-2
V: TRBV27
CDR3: ASSPPRGLNTGELF

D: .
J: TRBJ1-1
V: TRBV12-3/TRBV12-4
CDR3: ASTLVGNTEAF

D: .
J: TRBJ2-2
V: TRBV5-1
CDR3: ASSLTNTGELF

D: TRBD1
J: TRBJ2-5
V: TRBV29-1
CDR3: SVEPGQGETQY

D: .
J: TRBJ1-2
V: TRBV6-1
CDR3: ASSEGHYGYT

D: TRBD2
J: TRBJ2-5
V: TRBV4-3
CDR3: ASSQASGETQY

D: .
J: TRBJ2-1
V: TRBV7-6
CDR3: ASSSTGEQF

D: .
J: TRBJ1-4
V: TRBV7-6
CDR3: ASSLVGGSNEKLF

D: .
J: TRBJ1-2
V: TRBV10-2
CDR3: ASRTGAGNYGYT

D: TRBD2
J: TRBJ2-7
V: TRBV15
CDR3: ATSSPSGGPKQY

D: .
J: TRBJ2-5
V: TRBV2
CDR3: ASSPQETQY

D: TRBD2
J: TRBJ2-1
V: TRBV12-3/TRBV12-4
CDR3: ASGSGGRFYNEQF

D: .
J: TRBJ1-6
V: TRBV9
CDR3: ASSVESYNSPLH

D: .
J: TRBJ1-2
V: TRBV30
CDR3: AWSDGPANYGYT

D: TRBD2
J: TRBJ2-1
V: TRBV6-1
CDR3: ASSEAEGSGRRDEQF

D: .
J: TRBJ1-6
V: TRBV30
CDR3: AWSTDGNSPLH

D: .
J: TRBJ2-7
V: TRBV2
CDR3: ASSPGMYEQY

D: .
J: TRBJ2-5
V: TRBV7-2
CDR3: ASSSTGTQETQY

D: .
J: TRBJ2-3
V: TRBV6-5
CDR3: ATGGTDTQY

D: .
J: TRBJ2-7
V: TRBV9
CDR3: ASSAAQGRNYEQY

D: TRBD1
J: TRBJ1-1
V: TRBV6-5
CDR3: ASSYSAGGRTEAF

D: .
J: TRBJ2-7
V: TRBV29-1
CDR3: SVENRDSSYEQY

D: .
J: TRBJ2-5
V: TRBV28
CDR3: ATSRGQYQETQY

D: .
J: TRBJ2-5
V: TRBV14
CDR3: ASSQDKSASSAQY

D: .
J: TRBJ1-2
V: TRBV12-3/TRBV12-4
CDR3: ASSNQFGGYT

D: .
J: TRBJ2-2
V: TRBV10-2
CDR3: ASSGGAGDIIFTGELF